This entry concerns a single T cell receptor beta chain. Its antigen is unknown. These data come from a study of OX40 agonist ivuxolimab in advanced cancers. Study-wide points: Dose levels from 0.1 to 3.0 mg/kg saw CD4+ and CD8+ blood T cells expand clonally by week 6.

This CDR3 contains 14 residues. Germline CDR1 is MRHNA and CDR2 is SNTAGT. The trim removed 4 bases at V and 3 bases at J, leaving 2 bases unmatched. Profiling relied on immunoSEQ multiplex PCR, and the TCRdb table lists in-frame clones only, not all of them. The sample contains roughly 48,000 clones, 79% of which appear only once. The sample in question was CD4+ or CD8+ T cells sorted from blood, obtained in a trial of the OX40 agonist ivuxolimab. The TCR sequence derives from an adult with an advanced solid tumor such as melanoma, head and neck, liver or kidney cancer. The V call is TRBV6-4, the J call TRBJ2-3; 9 bases match TRBD2. Here the CDR3 DNA reads TGTGCCAGCAGTGCCAGCGGGAGGACAGATACGCAGTATTTT. Translating it yields CASSASGRTDTQYF.